This T cell receptor beta chain came from a study of CD8 T cells in ankylosing spondylitis. CDR1 and CDR2 from the germline V gene are DFQATT and SNEGSKA (reference sequence). The CDR3 consists of 14 residues. The germline V and J ends were trimmed by 8 bases and 1 base, with 16 bases remaining between them. Study findings and constraints: A motif of fewer than ten highly homologous TCR beta variants was seen as apparently characteristic of ankylosing spondylitis blood. A subset of motif variants has previously been described in the synovial fluid and blood of reactive arthritis.

By quantitative 5'-RACE with molecular barcodes, the TCR beta libraries were made. TCRdb reprocessed the 5' RACE reads with MiXCR, giving one entry per CDR3 protein. The table records about 150,000 distinct CDR3 sequences, 25% to 35% of them present only once. Concerning this clonotype itself: Antigen specificity is unknown.

This rearrangement joins TRBV20-1 to TRBJ2-3; no definite D call. This clonotype was sampled from a male donor with ankylosing spondylitis. The material sequenced was synovial fluid, either unsorted or a sorted T cell fraction (not recorded which). CDR3 residues: CSSSGDHGTDTQYF. CDR3 DNA: TGCAGTTCCTCCGGAGACCATGGCACAGATACGCAGTATTTT.